The sequence of this T cell receptor beta chain was determined in a study of T cell responses to AZD1222 COVID-19 vaccine. Overall study results and limits: Spike-specific TCR breadth and depth grew following two AZD1222 doses. Spike regions recognized by vaccine-associated CD4 TCRs spanned the protein, led by 160-218 and 743-854. Per reports, nearly half of all spike-specific TCRs target regions that are unmutated in variants. Possibly, clonal diversity was underestimated; donors were largely white British and included more females.

Sequencing used immunoSEQ multiplex PCR; TCRdb keeps in-frame clones, though not all of them. The data show about 54,000 clones, with roughly four fifths seen just once and 10% held by the top ten. This CDR3 contains 18 residues. CDR1 LNHDA and CDR2 SQIVND come from the germline V gene (reference sequence). Germline trimming cut 1 base from V and 3 bases from J; bases unmatched to any gene: 6. Points on this clone: Its cognate antigen is unknown.

J is TRBJ2-2 and V is TRBV19; 12 bases match TRBD2. This sequence was found in an adult in good health. The sample consisted of peripheral blood, taken on day 0 of AZD1222 vaccination. The CDR3 loop is CASSIGLAGGPDTGELFF. In DNA, the CDR3 is TGTGCCAGTAGTATAGGCCTAGCGGGAGGGCCCGACACCGGGGAGCTGTTTTTT.